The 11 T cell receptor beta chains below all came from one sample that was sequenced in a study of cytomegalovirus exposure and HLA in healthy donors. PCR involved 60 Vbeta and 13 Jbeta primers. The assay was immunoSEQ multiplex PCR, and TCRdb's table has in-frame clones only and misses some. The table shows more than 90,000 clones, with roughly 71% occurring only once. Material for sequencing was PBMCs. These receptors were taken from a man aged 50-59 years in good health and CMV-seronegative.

The CDR3, as DNA: TGCGCCAGCAGTGAATCACAAACAAATCAGCCCCAGCATTTT. Protein sequence: CASSESQTNQPQHF. The rearrangement uses TRBV10-2 and TRBJ1-5; D remains ambiguous. The V end lost 3 bases, the J end lost 4 bases, and 10 bases lay between the germline ends. The CDR3 loop spans 14 amino acids. Germline CDR1 WSHSY, CDR2 SAAADI.

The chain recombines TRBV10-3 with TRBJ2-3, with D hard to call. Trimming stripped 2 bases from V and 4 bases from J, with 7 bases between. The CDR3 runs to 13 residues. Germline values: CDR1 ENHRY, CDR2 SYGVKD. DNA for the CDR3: TGTGCCATCAGTGAGACGCAGGCAGATACGCAGTATTTT. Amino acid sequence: CAISETQADTQYF.

CDR3 sequence (DNA): TGTGCCAGCAGTTTAGAATGGTTTGTGGGGGCCCAAACCAAAAACATTCAGTACTTC. Amino acid sequence: CASSLEWFVGAQTKNIQYF. The rearrangement uses TRBV28 and TRBJ2-4; D might be TRBD1 (6 bases). Germline loops: CDR1 MDHEN, CDR2 SYDVKM. This CDR3 is 19 amino acids long. The V gene lost 2 bases and the J gene lost 2 bases, with 22 bases spanning the gap.

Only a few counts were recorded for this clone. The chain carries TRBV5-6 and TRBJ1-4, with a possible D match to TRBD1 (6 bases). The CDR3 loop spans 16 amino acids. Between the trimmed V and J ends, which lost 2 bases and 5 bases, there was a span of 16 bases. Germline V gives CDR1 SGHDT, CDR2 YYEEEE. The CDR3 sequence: CASSLDTGLGNEKLFF. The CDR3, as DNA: TGTGCCAGCAGCTTAGACACAGGGTTGGGAAATGAAAAACTGTTTTTT.

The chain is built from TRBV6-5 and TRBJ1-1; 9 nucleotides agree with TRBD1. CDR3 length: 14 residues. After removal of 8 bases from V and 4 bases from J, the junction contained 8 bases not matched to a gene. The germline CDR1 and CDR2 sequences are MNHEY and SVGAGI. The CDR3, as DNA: TGTGCCAGCTCTTTACAGGGGGCTGGCACTGAAGCTTTCTTT. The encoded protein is CASSLQGAGTEAFF.

CDR3 in amino acids: CASSESSTGLYGYTF. For the CDR3, the DNA is TGCGCCAGCAGTGAGTCGAGTACAGGGCTCTATGGCTACACCTTC. The chain joins TRBV10-1 to TRBJ1-2; D is possibly TRBD1 (6 bases). The V gene lost 0 bases and the J gene lost 4 bases, with 12 bases spanning the gap. This CDR3 spans 15 amino acids. Germline V gene sequence: CDR1 WNHNN, CDR2 SYGVQD (reference sequence).

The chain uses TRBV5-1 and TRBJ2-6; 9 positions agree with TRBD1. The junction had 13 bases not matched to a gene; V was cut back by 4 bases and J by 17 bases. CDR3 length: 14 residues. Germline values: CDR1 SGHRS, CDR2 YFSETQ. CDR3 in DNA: TGCGCCAGCAGCCCGGACAGGGGTAACGTCCCCTTGACTTTC. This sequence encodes CASSPDRGNVPLTF.

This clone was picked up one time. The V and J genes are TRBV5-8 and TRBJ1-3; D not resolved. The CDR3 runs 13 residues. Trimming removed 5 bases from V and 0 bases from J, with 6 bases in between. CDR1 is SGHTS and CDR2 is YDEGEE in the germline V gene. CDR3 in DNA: TGTGCCAGCAGACAGAACTCTGGAAACACCATATATTTT. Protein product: CASRQNSGNTIYF.

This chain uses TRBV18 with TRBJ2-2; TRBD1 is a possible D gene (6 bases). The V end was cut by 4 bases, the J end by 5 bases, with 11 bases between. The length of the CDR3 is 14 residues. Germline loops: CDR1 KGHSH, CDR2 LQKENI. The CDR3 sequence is CASSQTGATGELFF. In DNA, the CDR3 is TGTGCCAGCTCACAGACAGGAGCTACCGGGGAGCTGTTTTTT.

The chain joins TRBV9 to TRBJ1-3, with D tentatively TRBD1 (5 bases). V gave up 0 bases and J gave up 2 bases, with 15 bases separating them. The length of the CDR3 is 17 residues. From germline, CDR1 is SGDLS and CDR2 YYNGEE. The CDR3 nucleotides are TGTGCCAGCAGCGTAGCTGGGTCAGGGATTACTGGAAACACCATATATTTT. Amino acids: CASSVAGSGITGNTIYF.

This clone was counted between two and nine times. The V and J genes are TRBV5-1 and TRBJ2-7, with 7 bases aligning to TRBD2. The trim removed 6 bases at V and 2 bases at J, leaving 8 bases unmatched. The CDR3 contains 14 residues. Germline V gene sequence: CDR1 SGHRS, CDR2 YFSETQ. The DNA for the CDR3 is TGCGCCAGCACCCTGCTCGGGGGGACCTACGAGCAGTACTTC. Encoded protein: CASTLLGGTYEQYF.